This T cell receptor beta chain derives from a study of blood T cell repertoires in COVID-19. CDR1 is MNHEY and CDR2 is SMNVEV in the germline V gene (reference sequence). V was trimmed by 7 bases and J by 10 bases, leaving 13 bases between them. This CDR3 has 12 residues. Donors in Cohort 3 counted as recovered after two negative PCRs, clearance, or symptom resolution. Libraries were prepared by immunoSEQ multiplex PCR; TCRdb keeps only in-frame clonotypes and omits some of them. The table includes about 300,000 clones, over 75% detected once. The chain combines TRBV27 with TRBJ1-4; D might be TRBD1 (5 bases). This sequence originates from a woman aged 18 to 35 who had recovered from COVID-19. The sample was PBMCs or T cells enriched from blood (not recorded which). CDR3 DNA sequence: TGTGCCAGCAAATTCCCGGGGGGAAAACTGTTTTTT. Translation: CASKFPGGKLFF.